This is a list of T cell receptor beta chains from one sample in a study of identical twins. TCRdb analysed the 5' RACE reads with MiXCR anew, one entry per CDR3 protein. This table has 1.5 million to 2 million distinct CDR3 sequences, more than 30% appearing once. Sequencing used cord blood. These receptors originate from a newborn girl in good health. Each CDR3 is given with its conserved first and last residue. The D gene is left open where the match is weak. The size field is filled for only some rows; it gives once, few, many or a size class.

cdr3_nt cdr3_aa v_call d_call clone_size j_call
TGTGCCAGCAGTCCCGCGGGGAGTGGGTCCTACAATGAGCAGTACTTC CASSPAGSGSYNEQYF TRBV6-6 . once TRBJ2-7
TGTGCCATCAGTGTCTCCACAGATACGCAGTATTTT CAISVSTDTQYF TRBV10-3 . many TRBJ2-3
TGCAGCGTTGCAAGGGTAAACCGCGAAGCTTTCTTT CSVARVNREAFF TRBV29-1 . . TRBJ1-1
TGCAGCGTTGGTATAGATACGCAGTATTTT CSVGIDTQYF TRBV29-1 . few TRBJ2-3
TGTGCCAGCAGTCACCAACATCGGGGAATCTACAATGAGCAGTTCTTC CASSHQHRGIYNEQFF TRBV6-5 . . TRBJ2-1
TGTGCCAGCAGGCTCAAGCGGGGGGGCACCGGGGAGCTGTTTTTT CASRLKRGGTGELFF TRBV12-3/TRBV12-4 TRBD2 . TRBJ2-2
TGTGCCAGCAGTGCATACAGGGATACGCAGTATTTT CASSAYRDTQYF TRBV25-1 . . TRBJ2-3
TGTGCCATCAGTGAGTCGGCGGGGACTAGCGATATCACAGATACGCAGTATTTT CAISESAGTSDITDTQYF TRBV10-3 TRBD2 few TRBJ2-3
TGTGCCAGCAGCCAAGGTTTGGGACAGGGGTCCTACGAGCAGTACTTC CASSQGLGQGSYEQYF TRBV4-2 TRBD1 many TRBJ2-7
TGTGCCAGCAGCTTAGATACGGGGGCGGCCAAAAACATTCAGTACTTC CASSLDTGAAKNIQYF TRBV7-9 . few TRBJ2-4
TGTGCCAGTGGGGGCTATGGCGGGAGCCACGAGCAGTACTTC CASGGYGGSHEQYF TRBV27 . . TRBJ2-7
TGTGCCAGCAGTTTAATTTTGGGGAATGAGCAGTTCTTC CASSLILGNEQFF TRBV27 . many TRBJ2-1
TGTGCCAGCAGTTTGGGACTAGCGGGAGGTATGGGCACAGATACGCAGTATTTT CASSLGLAGGMGTDTQYF TRBV12-3/TRBV12-4 TRBD2 . TRBJ2-3
TGTGCCAGCAGCCCTCGACAGGGATATACGCAGTATTTT CASSPRQGYTQYF TRBV28 TRBD1 . TRBJ2-3
TGTGCCAGCAGTGAAGCGCTTCACACGAATCTCAAAAAGCGGGGGGGCGGAGATACGCAGTATTTT CASSEALHTNLKKRGGGDTQYF TRBV2 TRBD2 . TRBJ2-3
TGCGCCAGCAGCCATGAGGGCTCCTACAATGAGCAGTTCTTC CASSHEGSYNEQFF TRBV23-1 . few TRBJ2-1
TGTGCCAGCAGTTTATACCTCGGTTATAATTCACCCCTCCACTTT CASSLYLGYNSPLHF TRBV27 . . TRBJ1-6